This TCR beta chain was captured by sequencing in a study of CD8+CD57+ T cells in acquired aplastic anemia (dated by TCRdb to the late 2010s). For context, the study as a whole: DNA extracted from sorted CD4+ and CD8+ cells had a mean of approximately 3.5 ug, with a range of roughly 0.17 to 27.4 ug. An average of around 10 million reads for CD4+ cells and approximately 11 million reads for CD8+ cells was obtained from healthy donor samples. The investigation overall reported the following: Around 31 CD8+ CDR3 sequences were shared between patients and controls but appeared highly expressed in patients and within their immunodominant clones. CD8+ Simpson's diversity did not differ significantly between patients and healthy controls (P=0.060).

TCR beta VDJ combination and CDR3 sequence profiling used genomic DNA as the template. An Illumina HiSeq 2000 was the platform used for TCR repertoire sequencing. As for how the authors treated the data: TRBV/TRBJ rearrangement plots, CDR3 size and DJ length profiles, and Simpson's diversity index were used to assess repertoires. The immunodominant clone was defined as the most abundant DNA sequence in deep sequencing data. CDR3 amino acid sequences were screened for sharing across subjects and compared with published repertoires and the VDJdb database. TCRdb reworked the public reads: Q25 trimming with fastp, MiXCR clone assembly, productive beta chains retained. Each entry merges the rows of one CDR3 protein and shows their most common DNA and genes. The V and J calls here are based on TCRdb, not the publication. Present in this sample are 150,000 or so distinct CDR3 sequences, about 64% of which were seen just once. About 41% of the sample comes from the top ten.

V sheds 10 bases and J sheds 4 bases, leaving 22 bases between their ends. The CDR3 numbers 15 residues from cysteine through phenylalanine. This entry keeps only the CDR3 DNA: 45 bases, framed from base 1. The germline V gene (reference sequence) provides CDR1 LNHNV and CDR2 YYDKDF. As concerns this clonotype: The clone's antigen remains unknown. Base qualities are not provided; no much larger clone lies one nucleotide away.

In this study, sorted CD4+ and CD8+ T cells from the blood of healthy subjects and of severe aplastic anemia patients had their TCR repertoires deep-sequenced. Ficoll-Paque density gradient centrifugation was used to isolate peripheral blood mononuclear cells. CD4+ and CD8+ T cells were sorted by FACS or magnetic beads before DNA extraction. This sequence uses TRBV15 and TRBJ1-2; the D gene lacks a confident call. The sequencing input was sorted CD4+, CD8+, or CD8+CD57+ T cells (not recorded which) from PBMCs. This receptor was obtained from a human donor in good health. This receptor has the CDR3 CASAIPDFPSYGYTF. The DNA sequence reads TGTGCCAGCGCCATCCCGGACTTCCCCTCCTATGGCTACACCTTC.